Each of the 8 T cell receptor beta chains below was sequenced from the same sample in a study of esophageal squamous cell carcinoma under preoperative chemotherapy. MiXCR was run by TCRdb on the PCR reads, yielding one entry per CDR3 protein. Found here are 30,000 or so distinct CDR3 sequences, roughly 52% of them singletons; the top ten hold about 23%. Time point specified: after preoperative PTX-NDP chemotherapy. This sample was obtained from a patient given preoperative chemotherapy. The receptor set was obtained from a human donor with esophageal squamous cell carcinoma. The donor label of this sample is uncertain.

This clonotype was observed at least ten times. This sequence joins TRBV7-7 and TRBJ2-5, with D hard to call. This CDR3 has 13 residues. The V gene's germline CDR1 is SSHAT and CDR2 FNYEAQ (reference sequence). In DNA form, the CDR3 reads TGTGCTAGTTTGCCAGGCGCCCACGAGACCCAGTACTTC. It translates to CASLPGAHETQYF.

This chain links TRBV6-1 with TRBJ2-5, with 8 bases lining up with TRBD2. This CDR3 has 16 residues. Trimming at V came to 8 bases and at J to 2 bases, leaving 13 bases not matched to a gene. Germline V gene sequence: CDR1 MNHNS, CDR2 SASEGT. CDR3 nucleotides: TGTGCCAGCGGGGGCAACGGGGGGGGCGGGCAAGAGACCCAGTACTTC. It is translated as CASGGNGGGGQETQYF.

This clonotype was detected many times. The chain uses TRBV12-3 or TRBV12-4 and TRBJ2-5; tentatively, D is TRBD1 or TRBD2 (7 bases each). CDR3 size: 12 residues. Trimming cost V 6 bases and J 11 bases, with 16 bases left between them. This chain's CDR3 is CASSFTGEGQYF. As DNA, the CDR3 is TGTGCCAGCAGCTTCACAGGGGAGGGGCAGTACTTC.

There are many counts of this clonotype. This chain uses TRBV7-2 with TRBJ1-1; no clear D. Germline-derived CDR1 and CDR2 are SGHTA and FQGNSA. The V end was cut by 2 bases, the J end by 3 bases, with 4 bases between. This CDR3 has 12 residues. The CDR3 coding sequence is TGTGCCAGCAGCTTATCCCACACTGAAGCTTTCTTT. This encodes CASSLSHTEAFF.

The rearrangement links TRBV6-1 to TRBJ2-4, with 7 bases that match TRBD2. The CDR3 loop spans 14 amino acids. J gave up 13 bases and V 7 bases, and 16 bases lay outside the gene matches. CDR1 and CDR2 from the germline V gene are MNHNS and SASEGT. The CDR3, as DNA: TGTGCCAGCACGGGGGGACGAGCCAAAGATATGCAGTACTTC. Its protein product is CASTGGRAKDMQYF.

The chain combines TRBV6-4 with TRBJ2-2; D unclear. The CDR3 is 15 residues long. The germline V gene has CDR1 MRHNA and CDR2 SNTAGT. Deletions cut 2 bases from V and 4 bases from J, with 11 bases between. DNA of the CDR3: TGTGCCAGCAGTGACAGGCCGGGTGCCACCGGGGAGCTGTTTTTT. Translation: CASSDRPGATGELFF.

V is TRBV27 and J is TRBJ2-1; TRBD2 aligns across 7 bases. Germline V gene data show CDR1 as MNHEY and CDR2 as SMNVEV (reference sequence). The CDR3 runs to 15 residues. The trim removed 7 bases at V and 0 bases at J, leaving 6 bases unmatched. CDR3 bases: TGTGCCAGCACCTCAGCGGGGAGCTCCTACAATGAGCAGTTCTTC. The encoded protein is CASTSAGSSYNEQFF.

Worth noting for this clonotype: The germline gene is not matched at one end of the junction; a read error may be the cause. The CDR3: CGSSPGRGAKNTQYF. CDR3 coding DNA: TGTGGCAGCAGCCCGGGGCGGGGAGCCAAAAACACGCAGTACTTC. The chain carries TRBV7-2 and TRBJ2-4, with D possibly matching TRBD2 (6 bases). This CDR3 has 15 residues. Germline V CDR1 and CDR2: SGHTA, FQGNSA.